Listed below are T cell receptor beta chains from one sample, sequenced in a study of T-cell memory formation after mild COVID-19. In TCRdb, the 5' RACE reads were re-called with MiXCR into one record per CDR3 protein. The data show hundreds of thousands of distinct CDR3 sequences, roughly 22% seen once. Sequencing input: PBMCs or a T cell subset sorted from them (not recorded which). The receptors stem from an adult woman who had mild COVID-19 (a few samples of this study predate the infection). Cell type and time point are not known. The CDR3 runs from the conserved cysteine through the conserved F or W. The order of the fields is V gene, D gene, J gene, clone size, CDR3 protein, CDR3 DNA. A D gene is named only where the DNA matches it firmly. Size is stated for part of the rows, as once, few or many counts, or as a class when the clone is expanded.

TRBV7-3	TRBD2	TRBJ2-7	few	CASSLEAGGFYEQYF	TGTGCCAGCAGCTTAGAAGCGGGAGGGTTCTACGAGCAGTACTTC
TRBV5-1	-	TRBJ1-1	many	CASLRGRGDTEAFF	TGCGCCAGCCTCCGGGGGCGCGGAGATACTGAAGCTTTCTTT
TRBV20-1	-	TRBJ1-1	-	CSARDTEAFF	TGCAGTGCTAGGGACACTGAAGCTTTCTTT
TRBV10-3	TRBD2	TRBJ2-1	few	CATKRLAEYNEQFF	TGTGCCACCAAACGACTAGCGGAATACAATGAGCAGTTCTTC
TRBV28	-	TRBJ1-3	few	CASSLRPGRGSGNTIYF	TGTGCCAGCAGTTTAAGGCCGGGAAGGGGCTCTGGAAACACCATATATTTT
TRBV5-1	TRBD1	TRBJ2-3	-	CASSTGQGGTDTQYF	TGCGCCAGCAGCACCGGACAGGGTGGGACAGATACGCAGTATTTT
TRBV12-3/TRBV12-4	TRBD1	TRBJ1-1	few	CASRRTGYTEAFF	TGTGCCAGCAGGAGGACAGGCTACACTGAAGCTTTCTTT
TRBV27	-	TRBJ1-2	-	CASSFIGQSAYTF	TGTGCCAGCAGTTTTATCGGACAGTCCGCTTACACCTTC
TRBV2	TRBD1	TRBJ2-7	-	CASRGTDYEQYF	TGTGCCAGCAGGGGGACAGATTACGAGCAGTACTTC
TRBV2	-	TRBJ2-7	-	CASSPGFGEQYF	TGTGCCAGCAGCCCGGGTTTTGGGGAGCAGTACTTC
TRBV7-2	-	TRBJ2-7	few	CASSNPRGGKYF	TGTGCCAGCAGCAACCCCAGGGGGGGAAAGTACTTC
TRBV18	-	TRBJ2-5	-	CASSTGTQETQYF	TGTGCCAGCTCAACGGGCACCCAAGAGACCCAGTACTTC
TRBV4-1	TRBD1	TRBJ1-5	few	CASSQTGVGPQHF	TGCGCCAGCAGCCAAACAGGGGTTGGTCCCCAGCATTTT
TRBV3-1	-	TRBJ1-5	-	CASSKGLLSNQPQHF	TGTGCCAGCAGCAAGGGACTCCTTAGCAATCAGCCCCAGCATTTT
TRBV7-2	TRBD2	TRBJ2-1	many	CASSELAGLYNEQFF	TGTGCCAGCAGCGAGTTAGCGGGGTTGTACAATGAGCAGTTCTTC
TRBV7-9	-	TRBJ2-1	-	CASSLWQGRDNEQFF	TGTGCCAGCAGCTTATGGCAGGGTCGGGACAATGAGCAGTTCTTC
TRBV4-3	-	TRBJ2-7	few	CASSQDEYEQYF	TGCGCCAGCAGCCAAGATGAATACGAGCAGTACTTC
TRBV30	-	TRBJ2-5	-	CAWSSIARGETQYF	TGTGCCTGGAGTTCTATTGCCAGGGGAGAGACCCAGTACTTC
TRBV12-3/TRBV12-4	TRBD1	TRBJ2-7	few	CASRRTGRSYEQYF	TGTGCCAGCAGGCGGACAGGACGATCCTACGAGCAGTACTTC
TRBV4-2	-	TRBJ2-1	few	CASSQAGKRGNEQFF	TGTGCCAGCAGCCAAGCAGGGAAGAGGGGGAATGAGCAGTTCTTC
TRBV20-1	TRBD2	TRBJ2-1	-	CSGKGLAGYNEQFF	TGCAGTGGGAAGGGACTAGCGGGCTACAATGAGCAGTTCTTC
TRBV18	TRBD2	TRBJ2-1	-	CASSPPGLRNNEQFF	TGTGCCAGCTCTCCACCGGGACTACGCAACAATGAGCAGTTCTTC
TRBV6-4	-	TRBJ2-3	-	CASSVGPTADTQYF	TGTGCCAGCAGTGTTGGCCCTACGGCAGATACGCAGTATTTT
TRBV20-1	-	TRBJ2-7	-	CSARGNRTVAYEQYF	TGCAGTGCTAGAGGGAATAGGACAGTAGCCTACGAGCAGTACTTC
TRBV18	TRBD2	TRBJ2-2	few	CASSPKELAGIANTGELFF	TGTGCCAGCTCACCCAAAGAACTAGCGGGTATCGCGAACACCGGGGAGCTGTTTTTT
TRBV5-1	-	TRBJ2-3	-	CSSSTSGRATTDTQYF	TGCTCCAGCAGCACCTCGGGCAGGGCGACCACAGATACGCAGTATTTT
TRBV5-5	TRBD2	TRBJ2-1	-	CASSLVSGGTGGEQFF	TGTGCCAGCAGCTTGGTTAGCGGGGGGACCGGGGGTGAGCAGTTCTTC
TRBV7-8	-	TRBJ2-7	few	CASSLDGGLGSYEQYF	TGTGCCAGCAGCTTAGACGGGGGGCTCGGCTCTTACGAGCAGTACTTC
TRBV20-1	-	TRBJ1-6	-	CSARAGGQGESGTHSPLHF	TGCAGTGCTAGAGCCGGTGGGCAGGGTGAATCAGGAACCCATTCACCCCTCCACTTT
TRBV20-1	-	TRBJ2-1	few	CSWLAAYNEQFF	TGCAGTTGGTTAGCAGCCTACAATGAGCAGTTCTTC
TRBV6-8	-	TRBJ1-6	few	CASSATGSPTSDNSPLHF	TGTGCCAGCAGTGCGACAGGATCTCCCACCTCAGATAATTCACCCCTCCACTTT
TRBV7-2	-	TRBJ2-7	many	CASSSRRAYEQYF	TGTGCCAGCAGCTCCCGGAGGGCCTACGAGCAGTACTTC
TRBV6-6	-	TRBJ2-5	-	CASSLGPQWRETQYF	TGTGCCAGCAGCCTCGGTCCTCAATGGCGGGAGACCCAGTACTTC
TRBV24-1	-	TRBJ2-5	-	CATSDFLAGRETQYF	TGTGCCACCAGTGATTTCCTGGCCGGCCGGGAGACCCAGTACTTC
TRBV18	TRBD1	TRBJ2-7	-	CASSPTGVGSYEQYF	TGTGCCAGCTCCCCTACAGGGGTTGGATCCTACGAGCAGTACTTC
TRBV18	-	TRBJ2-2	few	CASSPPLGFTGELFF	TGTGCCAGCTCACCACCCCTAGGTTTCACCGGGGAGCTGTTTTTT
TRBV20-1	-	TRBJ1-1	-	CSARSGAEAFF	TGCAGTGCTAGATCTGGGGCTGAAGCTTTCTTT
TRBV12-3/TRBV12-4	-	TRBJ2-5	few	CASSFSGTTFGETQYF	TGTGCCAGCAGTTTCTCCGGGACCACTTTTGGAGAGACCCAGTACTTC
TRBV7-3	TRBD2	TRBJ2-1	-	CASSSRPGTSGSYEQFF	TGTGCCAGCAGCTCACGACCCGGGACTAGCGGGAGCTATGAGCAGTTCTTC
TRBV6-6	-	TRBJ2-7	few	CASSYAGTYEQYF	TGTGCCAGCAGTTATGCAGGAACCTACGAGCAGTACTTC
TRBV30	-	TRBJ1-2	-	CAWSVGARDGYTF	TGTGCCTGGAGCGTCGGGGCCCGGGATGGCTACACCTTC
TRBV9	TRBD1	TRBJ2-3	-	CASSVGGGHPSTDTQYF	TGTGCCAGCAGCGTAGGAGGGGGCCATCCTAGCACAGATACGCAGTATTTT
TRBV5-1	-	TRBJ2-7	-	CASSPPGSASYEQYF	TGCGCCAGCAGCCCCCCTGGGTCAGCGTCCTACGAGCAGTACTTC
TRBV19	TRBD1	TRBJ2-5	-	CASSNRGSLGTQYF	TGTGCCAGTAGTAACAGGGGATCCCTAGGGACCCAGTACTTC
TRBV5-1	-	TRBJ2-1	many	CASRLRGDNEQFF	TGCGCCAGCAGATTAAGGGGAGACAATGAGCAGTTCTTC
TRBV20-1	TRBD1	TRBJ1-2	-	CSVGQGFGYGYTF	TGCAGTGTCGGACAGGGGTTCGGCTATGGCTACACCTTC
TRBV5-1	TRBD2	TRBJ2-1	few	CASSPGLAGGPLPNEQFF	TGCGCCAGCAGCCCGGGACTAGCGGGGGGGCCCCTACCCAATGAGCAGTTCTTC
TRBV12-3/TRBV12-4	-	TRBJ1-1	-	CASSLNLGDTEAFF	TGTGCCAGCAGTCTAAATCTGGGGGACACTGAAGCTTTCTTT
TRBV12-3/TRBV12-4	TRBD2	TRBJ2-3	-	CASSLGGGLGLSQYF	TGTGCCAGCAGTTTAGGCGGGGGACTCGGGTTGTCGCAGTATTTT
TRBV6-5	-	TRBJ1-1	-	CASYRGARTEAFF	TGTGCCAGCTACAGAGGGGCGCGCACTGAAGCTTTCTTT
TRBV5-5	-	TRBJ1-1	-	CASNSGAEAFF	TGTGCCAGCAACTCAGGCGCTGAAGCTTTCTTT
TRBV5-5	TRBD1	TRBJ1-2	-	CASSWPGQAGVGYTF	TGTGCCAGCAGCTGGCCTGGACAGGCTGGCGTCGGCTACACCTTC
TRBV28	-	TRBJ1-2	-	CASSSGGFRGHGYTF	TGTGCCAGCAGTTCCGGGGGCTTCAGAGGACATGGCTACACCTTC